This T cell receptor beta chain was sequenced in a study of T cell repertoires in cytomegalovirus infection. Study details: Indications of both CMV infection and matching HLA type were provided by public TCR beta signatures. Study observations and caveats: Clonotypes of TCR beta that were HLA-C-restricted and CMV-specific dominated the ex vivo response.

With respect to this clonotype: The antigen remains undetermined.

This CDR3 region has 13 residues. CDR1 and CDR2 from the germline V gene are SGHDT and YYEEEE. The germline V and J ends were trimmed by 0 bases and 5 bases, with 8 bases remaining between them. TCRdb redid the calling of the reads with MiXCR, one entry per CDR3 protein. Here the sample spans about a million distinct CDR3 sequences, approximately 33% being singletons. The TCR sequence derives from a human donor in good health (CMV status not recorded). Some clones in this sample may be carry-over from other donors' samples. The V and J genes are TRBV5-6 and TRBJ2-5, with D hard to call. Sequenced material: cultured CD8+ T cells from PBMCs, taken from culture after CMV antigen stimulation. The CDR3, as DNA: TGTGCCAGCAGCTTGGGCGATTTGGAGACCCAGTACTTC. It is translated as CASSLGDLETQYF. The full variable domain, completed using reference TRBV5-6 and TRBJ2-5, is DAGVTQSPTHLIKTRGQQVTLRCSPKSGHDTVSWYQQALGQGPQFIFQYYEEEERQRGNFPDRFSGHQFPNYSSELNVNALLLGDSALYLCASSLGDLETQYFGPGTRLLVL.